This T cell receptor (beta chain) was profiled in a study of blood T cell repertoires in COVID-19 (dated by TCRdb to about 2020). General notes on the study: Samples from collaborators originated in the United States, Italy and Spain and spanned both the acute and convalescent phases of COVID-19. The material from the prospective study consisted of cDNA or gDNA derived from T cells, B-cell-depleted T cells, or PBMCs. Deeply sampled blood TCRbeta repertoires from subjects exposed to, actively infected with, or recovered from COVID-19 were included in the dataset. The repertoires were made available in a free public database intended to serve as a resource for research on the immune response to SARS-CoV-2. Samples came from the ongoing ImmuneRACE study (first 160 participants) plus 1,254 subjects from 6 global collaborators. The sample metadata nearly always contained a de-identified subject ID, COVID-19 status, age in years and sex. Where available, HLA class I and class II types were obtained from metadata supplied by the sample provider rather than from assay-based typing. What the research found in general, with its limitations: How much clinical and demographic metadata was included differed by source and by participant, and the metadata was provided uncurated.

The immunoSEQ Assay, a bias-controlled multiplex PCR, was used to amplify TCRbeta CDR3 regions from genomic DNA. Processing in the source paper ran as follows. The number of nucleated cells in each sample was estimated from the amplification of reference gene primers within the assay. Sequence reads were collapsed and filtered to measure the absolute abundance of every unique TCRbeta CDR3 rearrangement. For each sample, productive Simpson clonality was calculated by taking the square root of Simpson's diversity index across productive rearrangements. Drawn from immuneACCESS, this table holds only the in-frame rearrangements with V and J called that TCRdb kept. Clones are partly lost; checked studies trace under half to an unresolved V gene and leave the rest unexplained. V and J calls plus clone size are reproduced from that table; the DNA served to infer D and trimming. The sample has about 80,000 clones on record, approximately 80% of them singletons. The ten largest make up over 4.5% of the sample.

Worth noting for this clone: What antigen it recognizes has not been identified. No much larger clonotype is one base removed from it; base qualities were not supplied.

Collaborating institutions collected whole blood in K2EDTA tubes following their own protocols. For TCRbeta analysis, collaborator samples were shipped as frozen whole blood, as isolated PBMCs, or as DNA extracted from either sample type. The CDR3 measures 16 amino acids from cysteine to phenylalanine. Here the CDR3 DNA is all that survives: 48 bases in frame from base 1. Trimming accounts for 5 bases at V and 4 bases at J, while the number of junction bases matched to no gene is 10. Via the germline V gene (reference sequence), CDR1 is SEHNR and CDR2 FQNEAQ. Sequencing was carried out using peripheral blood. This receptor was taken from a man between 60 and 75 years old with active or convalescent COVID-19. The chain is encoded by TRBV7-9 joined to TRBJ1-4; TRBD1 agrees with 7 junctional bases. CDR3 region: CASSPRTGSFNEKLFF. In nucleotide form, the sequence is TGTGCCAGCAGCCCACGGACAGGTAGCTTTAATGAAAAACTGTTTTTT.